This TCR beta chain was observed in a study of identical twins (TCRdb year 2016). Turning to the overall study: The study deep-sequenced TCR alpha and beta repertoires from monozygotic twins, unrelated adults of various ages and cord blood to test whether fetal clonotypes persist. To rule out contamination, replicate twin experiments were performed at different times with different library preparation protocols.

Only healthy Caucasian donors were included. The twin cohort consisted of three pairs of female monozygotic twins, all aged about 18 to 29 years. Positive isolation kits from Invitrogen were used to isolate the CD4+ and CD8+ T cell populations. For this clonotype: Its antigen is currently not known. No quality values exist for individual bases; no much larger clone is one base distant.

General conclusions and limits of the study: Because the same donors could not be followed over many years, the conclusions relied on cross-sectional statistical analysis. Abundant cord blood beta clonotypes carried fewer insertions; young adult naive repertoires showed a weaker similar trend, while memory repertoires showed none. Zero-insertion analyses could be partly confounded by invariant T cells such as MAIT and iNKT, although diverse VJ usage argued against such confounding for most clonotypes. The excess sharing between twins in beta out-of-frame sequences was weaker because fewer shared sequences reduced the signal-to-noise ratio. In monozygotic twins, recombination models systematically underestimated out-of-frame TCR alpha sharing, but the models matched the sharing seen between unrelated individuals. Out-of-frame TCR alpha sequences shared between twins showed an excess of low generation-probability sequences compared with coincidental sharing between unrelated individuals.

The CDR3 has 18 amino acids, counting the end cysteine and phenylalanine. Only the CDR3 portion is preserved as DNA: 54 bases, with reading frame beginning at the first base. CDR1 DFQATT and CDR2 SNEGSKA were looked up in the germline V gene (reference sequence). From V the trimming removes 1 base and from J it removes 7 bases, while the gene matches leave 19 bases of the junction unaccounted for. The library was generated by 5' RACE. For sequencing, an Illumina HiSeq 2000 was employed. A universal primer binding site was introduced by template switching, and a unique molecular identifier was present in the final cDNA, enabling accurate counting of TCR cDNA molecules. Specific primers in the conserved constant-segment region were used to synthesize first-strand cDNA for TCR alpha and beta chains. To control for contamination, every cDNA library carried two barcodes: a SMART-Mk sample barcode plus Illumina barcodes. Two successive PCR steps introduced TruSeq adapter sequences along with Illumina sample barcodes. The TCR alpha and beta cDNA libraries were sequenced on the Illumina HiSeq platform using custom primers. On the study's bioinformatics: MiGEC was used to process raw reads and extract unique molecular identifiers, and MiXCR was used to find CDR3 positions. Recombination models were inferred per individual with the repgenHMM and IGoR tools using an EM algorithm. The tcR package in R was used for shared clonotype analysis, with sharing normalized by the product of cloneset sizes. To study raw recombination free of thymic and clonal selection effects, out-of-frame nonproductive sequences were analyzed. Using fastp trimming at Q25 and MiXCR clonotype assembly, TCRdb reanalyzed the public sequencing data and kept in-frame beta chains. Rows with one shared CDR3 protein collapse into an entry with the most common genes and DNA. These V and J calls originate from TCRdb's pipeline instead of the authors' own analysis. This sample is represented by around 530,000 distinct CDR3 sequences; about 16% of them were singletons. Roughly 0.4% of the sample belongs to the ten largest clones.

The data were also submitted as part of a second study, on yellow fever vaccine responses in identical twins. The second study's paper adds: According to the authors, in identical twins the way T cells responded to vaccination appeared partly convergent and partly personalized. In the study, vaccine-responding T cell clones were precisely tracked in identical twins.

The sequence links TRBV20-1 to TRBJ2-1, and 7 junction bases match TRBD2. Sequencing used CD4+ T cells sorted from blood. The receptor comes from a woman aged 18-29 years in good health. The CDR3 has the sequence CSARGMEGWATSRNEQFF. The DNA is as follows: TGCAGTGCTAGAGGAATGGAAGGATGGGCGACTAGCCGGAATGAGCAGTTCTTC.